The following is a T cell receptor (beta chain) sequence with its context. Its antigen is not known. Stated time point: blood from clinic visit 5 months post-surgery; TSC patient then seizure free. At least one anti-epileptic drug was given before surgery. The sample is drawn from a study of brain T cells in children with intractable seizures. General study findings and limits: Pre- and post-surgery blood differed in depth, so pre-surgery absences may be undersampling.

The J segment lost 4 bases and the V segment lost 2 bases, leaving 9 bases of the junction unmatched. CDR1 and CDR2 (germline): MNHEY, SVGAGI. This CDR3 comprises 16 residues. Assay: immunoSEQ multiplex PCR; the TCRdb copy retains only in-frame clones and omits some. This sample has a few hundred thousand clones, with nearly 95% found just once. Source: peripheral blood, taken 4 to 5 months after surgery. This chain uses TRBV6-5 with TRBJ1-2, with TRBD1 matching over 8 bases. The TCR was taken from a boy younger than two with tuberous sclerosis and intractable seizures. CDR3 nucleotide sequence: TGTGCCAGCAGTTACCTCAAACAGGGGGGGGTCTATGGCTACACCTTC. This encodes CASSYLKQGGVYGYTF.